These T cell receptor beta chains were read from a single sample in a study of T cells in Graves' hyperthyroidism and ophthalmopathy. TCRdb independently ran MiXCR on the multiplex PCR reads; one entry per CDR3 protein. In the table there are 490,000 or so distinct CDR3 sequences, 16% of which are singletons. Material for sequencing was blood. The receptors were sampled from a woman under 40 with Graves' ophthalmopathy. Each CDR3 is given with its conserved first and last residue. The D gene is left open where the match is weak. Size values are once, few and many counts, or a class for expanded clones, and some rows have none.

j_call | v_call | d_call | clone_size | cdr3_aa | cdr3_nt
TRBJ2-1 | TRBV7-9 | TRBD2 | many | CASSPGTSGGISYNEQFF | TGTGCCAGCAGCCCCGGCACTAGCGGGGGAATCTCCTACAATGAGCAGTTCTTC
TRBJ2-7 | TRBV2 | - | many | CATGIRTYEQYF | TGTGCCACGGGGATAAGGACCTACGAGCAGTACTTC
TRBJ1-5 | TRBV30 | - | many | CAWSGGARQPQHF | TGTGCCTGGAGTGGGGGGGCCCGTCAGCCCCAGCATTTT
TRBJ2-7 | TRBV30 | TRBD2 | - | CAWSTSGFYEQYF | TGTGCCTGGAGTACTAGCGGATTCTACGAGCAGTACTTC
TRBJ2-1 | TRBV4-2 | - | many | CASSRTRDNEQFF | TGTGCCAGCAGCCGGACGAGGGACAATGAGCAGTTCTTC
TRBJ2-7 | TRBV28 | - | many | CASRTINQYEQYF | TGTGCCAGCAGGACAATTAATCAATACGAGCAGTACTTC
TRBJ1-5 | TRBV28 | - | - | CASSLGTSNQPQHF | TGTGCCAGCAGTTTAGGTACTTCCAATCAGCCCCAGCATTTT
TRBJ1-6 | TRBV10-3 | TRBD1 | - | CAISPGTASSTLHF | TGTGCCATCAGCCCCGGGACAGCCAGTAGTACCCTCCACTTT
TRBJ2-7 | TRBV20-1 | TRBD2 | many | CSATTSGGTYEQYF | TGCAGTGCGACGACTAGCGGGGGCACCTACGAGCAGTACTTC
TRBJ2-5 | TRBV7-2 | TRBD2 | many | CASSLRLAGAQETQYF | TGTGCCAGCAGCTTAAGACTAGCGGGAGCCCAAGAGACCCAGTACTTC
TRBJ2-7 | TRBV7-2 | - | few | CASSLVGLDYEQYF | TGTGCCAGCAGCTTAGTAGGGCTAGACTACGAGCAGTACTTC
TRBJ1-2 | TRBV6-1 | - | - | CASSETHRDGYTF | TGTGCCAGCAGTGAAACCCACAGGGACGGCTACACCTTC
TRBJ2-2 | TRBV28 | - | few | CASSLRGARSGELFF | TGTGCCAGCAGTTTAAGGGGGGCTAGGTCCGGGGAGCTGTTTTTT
TRBJ2-5 | TRBV4-1 | - | - | CASSQDWNTKETQYF | TGCGCCAGCAGCCAAGATTGGAACACGAAAGAGACCCAGTACTTC
TRBJ2-3 | TRBV12-3/TRBV12-4 | TRBD2 | few | CASRSPGLAGGPVDTQYF | TGTGCCAGCAGGTCCCCGGGACTAGCGGGAGGGCCGGTAGATACGCAGTATTTT
TRBJ1-1 | TRBV12-3/TRBV12-4 | - | many | CASSLADGAFF | TGTGCCAGCAGTTTAGCGGACGGGGCTTTCTTT
TRBJ2-6 | TRBV7-9 | - | many | CASSFAGANVLTF | TGTGCCAGCAGCTTCGCTGGGGCCAACGTCCTGACTTTC
TRBJ2-7 | TRBV20-1 | TRBD2 | few | CSARVSAGADEQYF | TGCAGTGCTAGAGTGAGTGCGGGAGCGGACGAGCAGTACTTC
TRBJ2-7 | TRBV30 | - | many | CAWSRGTGLYEQYF | TGTGCCTGGAGTCGGGGGACGGGACTCTACGAGCAGTACTTC
TRBJ2-7 | TRBV20-1 | TRBD1 | many | CSARQGAHREQYF | TGCAGTGCTCGACAGGGGGCACATCGGGAGCAGTACTTC
TRBJ2-5 | TRBV5-1 | - | many | CASSLQGHQETQYF | TGCGCCAGCAGCTTACAGGGCCACCAAGAGACCCAGTACTTC
TRBJ2-3 | TRBV11-2 | TRBD1 | many | CASSSLKAGGTQYF | TGTGCCAGCAGCTCCCTTAAGGCAGGGGGAACGCAGTATTTT
TRBJ2-7 | TRBV7-8 | TRBD1 | many | CASSLGAGTGSYEQYF | TGTGCCAGCAGCTTAGGGGCCGGGACAGGGTCCTACGAGCAGTACTTC
TRBJ2-2 | TRBV5-1 | TRBD2 | many | CASSFQRGWSGGELFF | TGCGCCAGCAGCTTCCAGCGGGGCTGGTCCGGCGGGGAGCTGTTTTTT
TRBJ1-1 | TRBV6-1 | TRBD1 | - | CASSTQGAESTEAFF | TGTGCCAGCAGTACACAGGGGGCTGAGAGCACTGAAGCTTTCTTT
TRBJ2-7 | TRBV20-1 | TRBD2 | - | CSAKTSGGQYEQYF | TGCAGTGCCAAGACTAGCGGGGGGCAATACGAGCAGTACTTC
TRBJ1-2 | TRBV10-3 | TRBD1 | - | CATLSVGQGGANGYTF | TGTGCCACCCTATCAGTAGGACAGGGTGGTGCTAATGGCTACACCTTC
TRBJ1-5 | TRBV20-1 | - | few | CSARDGAVSNQPQHF | TGCAGTGCTAGAGATGGGGCGGTTAGCAATCAGCCCCAGCATTTT
TRBJ1-5 | TRBV5-5 | TRBD1 | - | CASSFRDREDQPQHF | TGTGCCAGCAGCTTCCGGGACAGGGAAGATCAGCCCCAGCATTTT
TRBJ2-1 | TRBV12-3/TRBV12-4 | - | many | CASTRGSYNEQFF | TGTGCCAGCACTCGGGGCTCCTACAATGAGCAGTTCTTC
TRBJ1-2 | TRBV18 | - | many | CASSPGEGQTNYGYTF | TGTGCCAGCTCACCCGGCGAGGGGCAGACTAACTATGGCTACACCTTC
TRBJ1-2 | TRBV7-9 | - | many | CASSAVIGQINGYTF | TGTGCCAGCAGCGCGGTAATAGGACAGATCAATGGCTACACCTTC
TRBJ1-6 | TRBV6-1 | - | many | CASSYPMLGSPLHF | TGTGCCAGCAGTTACCCCATGCTAGGTTCACCCCTCCACTTT
TRBJ2-7 | TRBV27 | TRBD2 | - | CASSFLAGVYEQYF | TGTGCCAGCAGTTTTCTAGCGGGAGTGTACGAGCAGTACTTC
TRBJ2-3 | TRBV20-1 | TRBD2 | - | CSARAGLEREVSDTQYF | TGCAGTGCTAGAGCAGGTCTAGAGCGGGAGGTGTCAGATACGCAGTATTTT
TRBJ2-7 | TRBV28 | - | many | CASRPYTYEQYF | TGTGCCAGCAGACCTTACACCTACGAGCAGTACTTC
TRBJ2-5 | TRBV11-2 | - | many | CASIESAAQETQYF | TGTGCCAGCATTGAATCGGCAGCACAAGAGACCCAGTACTTC
TRBJ1-5 | TRBV20-1 | - | - | CSARRGFQPQHF | TGCAGTGCTAGACGGGGCTTTCAGCCCCAGCATTTT
TRBJ2-7 | TRBV10-3 | TRBD1 | - | CAISESGQPFSYEQYF | TGTGCCATCAGTGAGTCGGGACAGCCCTTCTCCTACGAGCAGTACTTC
TRBJ2-7 | TRBV28 | - | many | CASIRPGLQYEQYF | TGTGCCAGCATCCGACCCGGACTACAATACGAGCAGTACTTC
TRBJ2-1 | TRBV12-3/TRBV12-4 | TRBD2 | - | CASSYPSGNEQFF | TGTGCCAGCAGTTACCCTAGCGGGAATGAGCAGTTCTTC
TRBJ2-3 | TRBV18 | TRBD2 | many | CASSPMGLLQDTQYF | TGTGCCAGCTCACCGATGGGACTACTCCAGGATACGCAGTATTTT
TRBJ2-3 | TRBV12-3/TRBV12-4 | - | few | CASSLGYGTDTQYF | TGTGCCAGCAGTTTGGGGTATGGCACAGATACGCAGTATTTT
TRBJ2-7 | TRBV15 | TRBD2 | many | CATSSPGLVSEQYF | TGTGCCACCAGCTCGCCGGGACTAGTGAGCGAGCAGTACTTC
TRBJ1-1 | TRBV19 | - | - | CASSIFGGAGESNTEAFF | TGTGCCAGTAGTATCTTTGGGGGGGCCGGAGAGTCGAACACTGAAGCTTTCTTT
TRBJ2-7 | TRBV3-1 | TRBD1 | - | CASSPTTGTYEQYF | TGTGCCAGCAGCCCCACGACAGGGACCTACGAGCAGTACTTC
TRBJ2-3 | TRBV20-1 | TRBD2 | many | CSALGLAGVTDTQYF | TGCAGTGCTCTGGGACTAGCAGGGGTTACAGATACGCAGTATTTT